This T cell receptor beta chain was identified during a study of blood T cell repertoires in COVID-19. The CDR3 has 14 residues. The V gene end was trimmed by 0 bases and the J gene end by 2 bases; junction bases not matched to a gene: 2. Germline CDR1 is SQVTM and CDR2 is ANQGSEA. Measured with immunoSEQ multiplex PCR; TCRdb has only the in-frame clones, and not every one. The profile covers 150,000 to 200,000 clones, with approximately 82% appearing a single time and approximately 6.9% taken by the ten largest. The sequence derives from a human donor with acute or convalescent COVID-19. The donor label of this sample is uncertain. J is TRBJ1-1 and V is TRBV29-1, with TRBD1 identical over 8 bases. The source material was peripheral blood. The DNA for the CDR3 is TGCAGCGTTGAAGAAGGGACAGGTAACACTGAAGCTTTCTTT. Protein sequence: CSVEEGTGNTEAFF.